The TCR beta chain described here comes from a study of blood T cells in healthy people across ages. Study summary: There was about one barcoded beta molecule captured by template switching per two T cells.

Primed by a sample-barcoded 5' primer and a J-beta primer mix, a second PCR proceeded for about 7 to 11 cycles. TCRdb reprocessed the 5' RACE reads with MiXCR, giving one entry per CDR3 protein. Of fewer than 2 million distinct CDR3 sequences in the sample, around 42% were seen once. The CDR3 length is 16 residues. V dropped 1 base and J dropped 4; count of bases not matched to a gene: 7. Germline values: CDR1 SGHVS, CDR2 FQNEAQ. Isolation of PBMCs gave at least 6 million cells per sample. Findings and caveats of the study: Age showed a roughly linear inverse relationship with TCR beta diversity per million T cells. Diversity was higher, and naive CD4+ cells more numerous, in long-lived donors than in aged donors.

As to this clonotype: The antigen is undetermined.

The gene calls are TRBV7-8 and TRBJ1-5; 7 bases match TRBD1. The sample comprised blood. This receptor was identified in a human donor in good health. CDR3 DNA sequence: TGTGCCAGCAGCTTAGAAGCAGGGGGAGGAAATCAGCCCCAGCATTTT. It is translated as CASSLEAGGGNQPQHF.